The 22 T cell receptor beta chains reported below all come from one sample, sequenced in a study of cytomegalovirus exposure and HLA in healthy donors. Use of 60 Vbeta and 13 Jbeta primers characterized the PCR. Using immunoSEQ multiplex PCR, the repertoire was profiled, and TCRdb retains in-frame clones only, with some absent. The sample comprises 40,000 to 55,000 clones, 72% of which are singletons, and more than 9% rests with the top ten. Sequenced sample: PBMCs. These receptors all come from a woman aged 50 to 65 in good health and CMV-seronegative.

CDR3 region: CASSDRADTDTQYF. CDR3 DNA: TGTGCCAGCAGTGATCGAGCGGACACAGATACGCAGTATTTT. The V and J genes are TRBV2 and TRBJ2-3; D perhaps matches TRBD2 (5 bases). The germline V gene has CDR1 SNHLY and CDR2 FYNNEI. The V gene lost 3 bases and the J gene lost 2 bases, with 9 bases spanning the gap. This CDR3 is 14 amino acids long.

The chain links TRBV5-8 to TRBJ1-4; TRBD1 aligns across 7 bases. This CDR3 has 15 residues. The germline V gene has CDR1 SGHTS and CDR2 YDEGEE. V trimming: 0 bases; J trimming: 4 bases; junction bases outside the gene matches: 3. The CDR3 nucleotides are TGTGCCAGCAGCTTGGCAGGGGGGAGTAATGAAAAACTGTTTTTT. Translated, it gives CASSLAGGSNEKLFF.

This clone was counted only a few times. CDR3 DNA: TGTGCCAGCTCAGCAGGGAACTACGAGCAGTACTTC. Translating gives CASSAGNYEQYF. The gene calls are TRBV18 and TRBJ2-7; tentative D call: TRBD1 (5 bases). The ends were cut back, 5 bases at V and 3 bases at J, with 8 bases in the middle. CDR3 length equals 12 residues. CDR1 KGHSH and CDR2 LQKENI come from the germline V gene. Variable domain in full (rest from reference TRBV18 and TRBJ2-7): NAGVMQNPRHLVRRRGQEARLRCSPMKGHSHVYWYRQLPEEGLKFMVYLQKENIIDESGMPKERFSAEFPKEGPSILRIQQVVRGDSAAYFCASSAGNYEQYFGPGTRLTVT.

This clone was detected a few times. The chain combines TRBV6-1 with TRBJ2-6, with unresolved D. The germline V gene has CDR1 MNHNS and CDR2 SASEGT. Deletions cut 2 bases from V and 7 bases from J, with 3 bases between. The CDR3 length is 12 residues. As DNA, the CDR3 is TGTGCCAGCAGTGAATCAGCCAACGTCCTGACTTTC. Translated: CASSESANVLTF.

The V and J genes are TRBV2 and TRBJ1-6; D ambiguous. V lost 4 bases and J 0 bases, leaving 7 bases between the germline ends. The germline CDR1 and CDR2 sequences are SNHLY and FYNNEI. The CDR3 runs to 15 residues. CDR3 nucleotide sequence: TGTGCCAGCAGTGTAGGGAGCTCCTATAATTCACCCCTCCACTTT. This codes for CASSVGSSYNSPLHF.

This rearrangement joins TRBV7-6 to TRBJ2-3; 13 bases fit TRBD2. CDR3 length: 14 residues. The J segment lost 11 bases and the V segment lost 4 bases, leaving 6 bases of the junction unmatched. Germline lookup yields CDR1 SGHVS and CDR2 FNYEAQ. For the CDR3, the DNA is TGTGCCAGCAGCTCCACTAGCGGGAGGGTGATGCAGTATTTT. This gives the protein CASSSTSGRVMQYF.

This clone was seen more than once but under ten times. The chain carries TRBV30 and TRBJ1-2, with D perhaps matching TRBD1 (6 bases). Germline V gives CDR1 GTSNPN, CDR2 SVGIG (reference sequence). This CDR3 comprises 14 residues. V was clipped by 3 bases and J by 7 bases, with 18 bases between them. CDR3 DNA sequence: TGTGCCTGGAGCCTACCGACAGGTGGGGGTGGCTACACCTTC. It translates to CAWSLPTGGGGYTF.

The V call is TRBV5-1, the J call TRBJ2-3; TRBD1 aligns across 7 bases. Germline CDR1 reads SGHRS; CDR2 reads YFSETQ. Germline trimming cut 4 bases from V and 5 bases from J; bases unmatched to any gene: 10. The CDR3 runs 15 residues. CDR3 amino acids: CASSPTGDFGDTQYF. CDR3 nucleotide sequence: TGCGCCAGCAGCCCCACAGGGGATTTTGGAGATACGCAGTATTTT. Combining the CDR3 with reference TRBV5-1 and TRBJ2-3 gives the whole variable domain KAGVTQTPRYLIKTRGQQVTLSCSPISGHRSVSWYQQTPGQGLQFLFEYFSETQRNKGNFPGRFSGRQFSNSRSEMNVSTLELGDSALYLCASSPTGDFGDTQYFGPGTRLTVL.

This chain connects TRBV2 to TRBJ2-1; 8 bases fit TRBD2. V gave up 8 bases and J gave up 6 bases; unmatched junction bases: 3. The germline gives CDR1 SNHLY, CDR2 FYNNEI. The CDR3 length is 12 residues. The DNA of the CDR3 is TGTGCCAGCGGGGGACTAGTCAATGAGCAGTTCTTC. Translated: CASGGLVNEQFF.

The table lists this clone with a few counts. The rearrangement joins TRBV14 to TRBJ2-7; 7 nucleotides line up with TRBD2. Unmatched junction bases numbered 8, after V lost 0 bases and J lost 3 bases. CDR1 SGHDN and CDR2 FVKESK come from the germline V gene. The CDR3 runs 16 residues. The CDR3 coding sequence is TGTGCCAGCAGCCAAGAAGAGGGAGGGGATGGCTACGAGCAGTACTTC. Encoded protein: CASSQEEGGDGYEQYF.

The chain carries TRBV19 and TRBJ2-7; D might be TRBD1 (5 bases). The length of the CDR3 is 15 residues. Germline CDR1 and CDR2: LNHDA and SQIVND (reference sequence). Trimming removed 2 bases at V and 3 bases at J, with 14 bases between. In DNA, the CDR3 is TGTGCCAGTAGTATAAATCGCGACAGTCTCTACGAGCAGTACTTC. Encoded protein: CASSINRDSLYEQYF.

CDR3 DNA: TGTGCCAGCAGTTCCCGGCGGGGGTTGTCCTACGAGCAGTACTTC. It codes for CASSSRRGLSYEQYF. This sequence joins TRBV27 and TRBJ2-7; 7 bases map to TRBD2. Germline CDR1 MNHEY, CDR2 SMNVEV (reference sequence). V lost 4 bases and J lost 1; bases outside the gene matches: 7. The CDR3 contains 15 residues.

This clone was seen a single time. This rearrangement joins TRBV6-5 to TRBJ1-1; D uncertain. Germline V CDR1 and CDR2: MNHEY, SVGAGI. This CDR3 comprises 15 residues. Trimming pared 7 bases from V and 0 bases from J, leaving 15 bases between. Here the CDR3 reads CASTFRRAMNTEAFF. The CDR3 nucleotides read TGTGCCAGCACCTTCAGGAGGGCGATGAACACTGAAGCTTTCTTT.

This clone was detected once. The rearrangement joins TRBV7-9 to TRBJ2-1; D is ambiguous. The ends were cut back, 5 bases at V and 7 bases at J, with 18 bases in the middle. CDR1 and CDR2 (germline): SEHNR, FQNEAQ (reference sequence). There are 15 residues in the CDR3. The CDR3 is CASSHPNSILNEQFF. The DNA of the CDR3 is TGTGCCAGCAGCCATCCCAACTCGATTCTGAATGAGCAGTTCTTC.

V gene TRBV27 combines with J gene TRBJ2-3; D may be TRBD2 (6 bases). The CDR3 is 16 amino acids. Germline V gene sequence: CDR1 MNHEY, CDR2 SMNVEV (reference sequence). V dropped 4 bases and J dropped 4 bases, with 18 bases sitting between them. CDR3 protein: CASSSASTSSPDTQYF. Here the CDR3 DNA reads TGTGCCAGCAGTTCGGCCTCGACTAGTTCCCCAGATACGCAGTATTTT.

As to this clone: Relative to the germline gene, one junction end is altered; a read error may explain this. Other DNA sequences from this sample encode an identical CDR3 as well. The CDR3 DNA reads TGTGCCTGGAGCTCTGGGGCCAACGTCTTGACTTTC. It yields the protein CAWSSGANVLTF. This chain joins TRBV30 and TRBJ2-6; tentatively, D is TRBD1 (5 bases). This CDR3 spans 12 amino acids. The germline CDR1 and CDR2 sequences are GTSNPN and SVGIG (reference sequence).

The chain carries TRBV11-1 and TRBJ2-7; 9 bases line up with TRBD1. After removal of 5 bases from V and 7 bases from J, the junction contained 9 bases not matched to a gene. Looked up from germline, CDR1 is SGHAT and CDR2 is FQDESV (reference sequence). This CDR3 comprises 14 residues. In nucleotides, the CDR3 is TGTGCCAGCAGCCCCGGGACAGGGCTTTTGGAGCAGTACTTC. It is translated as CASSPGTGLLEQYF.

The rearrangement joins TRBV28 to TRBJ2-3; TRBD2 is a possible D gene (5 bases). Germline CDR1 is MDHEN and CDR2 is SYDVKM. CDR3 length equals 16 residues. V was cut by 5 bases and J by 1 base, with 16 bases left in between. DNA for the CDR3: TGTGCCAGCAGTCCCTCCGAGGGAGTAGGCACAGATACGCAGTATTTT. Amino acids: CASSPSEGVGTDTQYF.

The rearrangement joins TRBV18 to TRBJ2-7, with TRBD1 matching 11 bases. The V gene's germline CDR1 is KGHSH and CDR2 LQKENI. The CDR3 runs to 15 residues. The ends lost 2 bases at V and 2 bases at J; junction bases unmatched: 2. The CDR3 DNA reads TGTGCCAGCTCACCAGGGACAGGGGGGACCTACGAGCAGTACTTC. It codes for CASSPGTGGTYEQYF.

The rearrangement uses TRBV28 and TRBJ2-7; D perhaps matches TRBD1 (5 bases). Trimming cost V 2 bases and J 4 bases, with 6 bases left between them. The germline V gene encodes CDR1 MDHEN and CDR2 SYDVKM. The CDR3 runs to 12 residues. This CDR3 is CASSLRGYEQYF. CDR3 nucleotides: TGTGCCAGCAGTTTAAGGGGTTACGAGCAGTACTTC.

The table lists this clone with a count of one. CDR3 in amino acids: CSVGDRGQPQHF. The CDR3 nucleotides read TGCAGCGTTGGGGACAGGGGTCAGCCCCAGCATTTT. The chain is built from TRBV29-1 and TRBJ1-5; 10 nucleotides align to TRBD1. Germline assignment: CDR1 SQVTM and CDR2 ANQGSEA. CDR3 length: 12 amino acids. Losses at the gene ends were 4 bases for V and 6 bases for J; bases not matched to a gene: 0. Supplemented by reference TRBV29-1 and TRBJ1-5, the full variable domain reads SAVISQKPSRDICQRGTSLTIQCQVDSQVTMMFWYRQQPGQSLTLIATANQGSEATYESGFVIDKFPISRPNLTFSTLTVSNMSPEDSSIYLCSVGDRGQPQHFGDGTRLSIL.

V usage is TRBV19 and J usage is TRBJ2-5, with 7 bases that match TRBD2. This CDR3 region has 14 residues. With V trimmed by 7 bases and J by 5 bases, 10 bases remained unmatched. Germline CDR1 and CDR2: LNHDA and SQIVND (reference sequence). DNA of the CDR3: TGTGCCAGTAAAGGGGTCGGGAGGACGGAGACCCAGTACTTC. Translation: CASKGVGRTETQYF.